This TCR beta chain originates from a study of control samples from healthy donors and cancer patients. The protocol was immunoSEQ multiplex PCR, while the TCRdb copy is restricted to in-frame clones and leaves out a portion. Of about 89,000 clones in the sample, approximately 81% were seen once. The V gene end was trimmed by 3 bases and the J gene end by 4 bases; junction bases not matched to a gene: 7. The CDR3 has 16 residues. In germline, CDR1 is SGHVS, CDR2 FQNEAQ. This receptor was taken from a woman in her 40s in good health. Sequenced input: blood. The chain links TRBV7-8 to TRBJ2-1, with 9 bases that match TRBD2. In DNA form, the CDR3 reads TGTGCCAGCAGCTTTCCGGGACTAGCTGATTACAATGAGCAGTTCTTC. Translated: CASSFPGLADYNEQFF. The variable domain in full, with the rest retrieved from reference TRBV7-8 and TRBJ2-1, is GAGVSQSPRYKVAKRGQDVALRCDPISGHVSLFWYQQALGQGPEFLTYFQNEAQLDKSGLPSDRFFAERPEGSVSTLKIQRTQQEDSAVYLCASSFPGLADYNEQFFGPGTRLTVL.